This TCR beta chain is from a study of blood T cells in healthy people across ages. Study in general: Per two T cells, template switching captured roughly one barcoded beta molecule.

This clonotype was detected a few times. Its antigen is still unknown. The study's findings and limits: One million T cells yielded diversity estimates that were considered underestimates. Leaving the PBMCs unsorted stopped any conclusive comparison of naive versus antigen-experienced cells.

Then a second PCR, running about 6 to 12 cycles, was carried out with a sample-barcoded 5' primer and a J-beta primer mix. TCRdb fed the 5' RACE reads into MiXCR, producing one record per CDR3 protein. The table has 780,000 or so distinct CDR3 sequences, 56% seen once. CDR3 length: 13 residues. Germline V gene data show CDR1 as MNHEY and CDR2 as SVGAGI. V was shortened by 5 bases and J by 5 bases, with 12 bases between the two germline ends. The sample comprised blood. The chain recombines TRBV6-5 with TRBJ2-5; no reliable D call. This TCR was sampled from a middle-aged man in good health. CDR3 sequence: CASSPPRRETQYF. The CDR3 DNA is TGTGCCAGCAGTCCCCCCCGTAGGGAGACCCAGTACTTC.